Listed below are T cell receptor beta chains from one sample, sequenced in a study of long-term antiretroviral therapy in people with HIV. The assay was immunoSEQ multiplex PCR, and TCRdb's table has in-frame clones only and misses some. The table records roughly 40,000 clones, 70% to 90% of them present only once. Sequencing used unsorted PBMCs, obtained 1.2 years after starting antiretroviral therapy. The source of these receptors is a woman aged 45-65 years with HIV. The CDR3 runs from the conserved cysteine through the conserved F or W. Fields, in order: V gene, clone size, CDR3 length, D gene, J gene, CDR3 protein, CDR3 DNA. D genes are given only for firm matches. Size tells how often a clone was seen (once, few, many) or the class of an expanded clone, and some rows leave it out.

v_call: TRBV5-1
clone_size: .
cdr3_length: 13
d_call: .
j_call: TRBJ1-2
cdr3_aa: CASSLAPGGGYTF
cdr3_nt: TGCGCCAGCAGCTTGGCCCCAGGAGGCGGCTACACCTTC

v_call: TRBV29-1
clone_size: .
cdr3_length: 14
d_call: .
j_call: TRBJ2-1
cdr3_aa: CSVIKGTPYNEQFF
cdr3_nt: TGCAGCGTGATAAAAGGGACACCATACAATGAGCAGTTCTTC

v_call: TRBV11-2
clone_size: .
cdr3_length: 14
d_call: TRBD1
j_call: TRBJ2-7
cdr3_aa: CASSLIRTGEKQYF
cdr3_nt: TGTGCCAGCAGCTTAATCAGGACAGGGGAGAAGCAGTACTTC

v_call: TRBV4-2
clone_size: .
cdr3_length: 18
d_call: TRBD1
j_call: TRBJ2-1
cdr3_aa: CASSSPQPGTGYPNEQFF
cdr3_nt: TGTGCCAGCAGCTCTCCTCAACCCGGGACAGGGTACCCCAATGAGCAGTTCTTC

v_call: TRBV6-4
clone_size: .
cdr3_length: 13
d_call: .
j_call: TRBJ1-1
cdr3_aa: CASSDYRGTEAFF
cdr3_nt: TGTGCCAGCAGTGACTACAGAGGAACTGAAGCTTTCTTT

v_call: TRBV7-2
clone_size: .
cdr3_length: 15
d_call: TRBD1
j_call: TRBJ1-2
cdr3_aa: CASNQRTGGVYGYTF
cdr3_nt: TGTGCCAGCAACCAACGGACAGGGGGCGTCTATGGCTACACCTTC

v_call: TRBV6-5
clone_size: .
cdr3_length: 16
d_call: TRBD1
j_call: TRBJ1-6
cdr3_aa: CASSYSGTGGNSPLHF
cdr3_nt: TGTGCCAGCAGTTACTCAGGGACAGGTGGCAATTCACCCCTCCACTTT

v_call: TRBV10-1
clone_size: few
cdr3_length: 14
d_call: .
j_call: TRBJ2-7
cdr3_aa: CASPDKGPTYEQYF
cdr3_nt: TGCGCCAGCCCGGACAAGGGTCCAACCTACGAGCAGTACTTC

v_call: TRBV5-5
clone_size: .
cdr3_length: 14
d_call: .
j_call: TRBJ2-2
cdr3_aa: CASSLAGEAGELFF
cdr3_nt: TGTGCCAGCAGCTTGGCAGGGGAGGCCGGGGAGCTGTTTTTT

v_call: TRBV15
clone_size: .
cdr3_length: 17
d_call: TRBD1
j_call: TRBJ1-1
cdr3_aa: CATSRASGTAMNTEAFF
cdr3_nt: TGTGCCACCAGCAGAGCTTCAGGGACAGCCATGAACACTGAAGCTTTCTTT

v_call: TRBV7-9
clone_size: .
cdr3_length: 14
d_call: .
j_call: TRBJ2-5
cdr3_aa: CASSMGERGETQYF
cdr3_nt: TGTGCCAGCAGTATGGGAGAAAGGGGAGAGACCCAGTACTTC

v_call: TRBV5-1
clone_size: .
cdr3_length: 17
d_call: TRBD2
j_call: TRBJ2-3
cdr3_aa: CASSAPTSGALTDTQYF
cdr3_nt: TGCGCCAGCAGCGCCCCGACTAGCGGGGCCCTGACAGATACGCAGTATTTT

v_call: TRBV5-1
clone_size: .
cdr3_length: 15
d_call: .
j_call: TRBJ2-2
cdr3_aa: CASSQGGSNTGELFF
cdr3_nt: TGCGCCAGCAGCCAGGGGGGCTCGAACACCGGGGAGCTGTTTTTT

v_call: TRBV5-1
clone_size: once
cdr3_length: 20
d_call: TRBD2
j_call: TRBJ2-2
cdr3_aa: CASSSPPGLAGGKNTGELFF
cdr3_nt: TGCGCCAGCAGCTCCCCACCGGGACTAGCGGGGGGCAAGAACACCGGGGAGCTGTTTTTT

v_call: TRBV5-5
clone_size: .
cdr3_length: 13
d_call: .
j_call: TRBJ1-6
cdr3_aa: CASSLGIGSPLHF
cdr3_nt: TGTGCCAGCAGCTTGGGAATAGGATCACCCCTCCACTTT

v_call: TRBV29-1
clone_size: .
cdr3_length: 13
d_call: .
j_call: TRBJ1-2
cdr3_aa: CSVAQGTNYGYTF
cdr3_nt: TGCAGCGTTGCTCAGGGGACGAACTATGGCTACACCTTC

v_call: TRBV5-1
clone_size: .
cdr3_length: 16
d_call: TRBD1
j_call: TRBJ1-4
cdr3_aa: CASSLAPGGGNEKLFF
cdr3_nt: TGCGCCAGCAGCCTAGCACCAGGGGGAGGTAATGAAAAACTGTTTTTT

v_call: TRBV11-2
clone_size: .
cdr3_length: 15
d_call: .
j_call: TRBJ1-1
cdr3_aa: CASSSNQGRGLKLFF
cdr3_nt: TGTGCCAGCAGCTCTAACCAGGGGAGGGGACTGAAGCTTTTCTTT

v_call: TRBV7-9
clone_size: .
cdr3_length: 14
d_call: .
j_call: TRBJ1-4
cdr3_aa: CASSLGQVDEKLFF
cdr3_nt: TGTGCCAGCAGCTTAGGCCAGGTTGATGAAAAACTGTTTTTT

v_call: TRBV30
clone_size: .
cdr3_length: 12
d_call: .
j_call: TRBJ2-7
cdr3_aa: CAWTVGSYEQYF
cdr3_nt: TGTGCCTGGACCGTGGGGTCCTACGAGCAGTACTTC

v_call: TRBV9
clone_size: .
cdr3_length: 14
d_call: TRBD1
j_call: TRBJ1-1
cdr3_aa: CASRARGANTEAFF
cdr3_nt: TGTGCCAGCAGGGCCAGGGGGGCGAACACTGAAGCTTTCTTT

v_call: TRBV7-9
clone_size: once
cdr3_length: 18
d_call: TRBD1
j_call: TRBJ1-1
cdr3_aa: CASSFRGTGKGEGTEAFF
cdr3_nt: TGTGCCAGCAGCTTTAGGGGGACAGGGAAGGGGGAAGGCACTGAAGCTTTCTTT

v_call: TRBV30
clone_size: .
cdr3_length: 15
d_call: TRBD1
j_call: TRBJ2-7
cdr3_aa: CAWSPTRTGGYEQYF
cdr3_nt: TGTGCCTGGAGTCCAACCCGGACAGGGGGATACGAGCAGTACTTC

v_call: TRBV2
clone_size: .
cdr3_length: 12
d_call: TRBD1
j_call: TRBJ1-2
cdr3_aa: CATQTGQDGYTF
cdr3_nt: TGTGCCACTCAGACAGGGCAGGATGGCTACACCTTC

v_call: TRBV7-8
clone_size: .
cdr3_length: 17
d_call: TRBD1
j_call: TRBJ1-5
cdr3_aa: CASSCSDRGRRNQPQHF
cdr3_nt: TGTGCCAGCAGCTGTTCTGACAGGGGGCGTAGAAATCAGCCCCAGCATTTT

v_call: TRBV9
clone_size: .
cdr3_length: 11
d_call: .
j_call: TRBJ1-2
cdr3_aa: CASSDRIGYTF
cdr3_nt: TGTGCCAGCAGCGACAGGATAGGCTACACCTTC

v_call: TRBV5-6
clone_size: .
cdr3_length: 13
d_call: .
j_call: TRBJ1-5
cdr3_aa: CASSPGGIQPQHF
cdr3_nt: TGTGCCAGCAGCCCCGGAGGGATTCAGCCCCAGCATTTT

v_call: TRBV5-4
clone_size: .
cdr3_length: 14
d_call: TRBD2
j_call: TRBJ2-5
cdr3_aa: CASSSRGGGETQYF
cdr3_nt: TGTGCCAGCAGCTCCCGCGGGGGGGGAGAGACCCAGTACTTC

v_call: TRBV2
clone_size: .
cdr3_length: 16
d_call: TRBD1
j_call: TRBJ1-6
cdr3_aa: CASSERTGSYNSPLHF
cdr3_nt: TGTGCCAGCAGTGAACGGACAGGGTCCTATAATTCACCCCTCCACTTT

v_call: TRBV14
clone_size: .
cdr3_length: 14
d_call: .
j_call: TRBJ2-5
cdr3_aa: CASSQEPGQETQYF
cdr3_nt: TGTGCCAGCAGCCAAGAACCCGGACAAGAGACCCAGTACTTC

v_call: TRBV2
clone_size: .
cdr3_length: 15
d_call: .
j_call: TRBJ2-1
cdr3_aa: CASRNGGGIYNEQFF
cdr3_nt: TGTGCCAGCAGAAATGGGGGCGGAATCTACAATGAGCAGTTCTTC

v_call: TRBV27
clone_size: .
cdr3_length: 15
d_call: .
j_call: TRBJ2-1
cdr3_aa: CASSLVSGGYNEQFF
cdr3_nt: TGTGCCAGCAGTTTAGTGTCAGGGGGGTACAATGAGCAGTTCTTC

v_call: TRBV21-1
clone_size: .
cdr3_length: 16
d_call: .
j_call: TRBJ1-4
cdr3_aa: CASSNPGAGTNEKLFF
cdr3_nt: TGTGCCAGCAGCAACCCTGGGGCGGGCACTAATGAAAAACTGTTTTTT

v_call: TRBV10-3
clone_size: .
cdr3_length: 16
d_call: TRBD2
j_call: TRBJ2-1
cdr3_aa: CAISISTSGDYNEQFF
cdr3_nt: TGTGCCATCAGTATCTCGACTAGCGGGGACTACAATGAGCAGTTCTTC

v_call: TRBV6-5
clone_size: .
cdr3_length: 14
d_call: TRBD1
j_call: TRBJ1-6
cdr3_aa: CASSSQGNRSPLHF
cdr3_nt: TGTGCCAGCAGTTCACAGGGGAATCGTTCACCCCTCCACTTT

v_call: TRBV11-2
clone_size: .
cdr3_length: 18
d_call: TRBD2
j_call: TRBJ2-1
cdr3_aa: CASSSQGLAGRTYNEQFF
cdr3_nt: TGTGCCAGCAGCTCCCAGGGACTAGCGGGACGAACCTACAATGAGCAGTTCTTC

v_call: TRBV7-2
clone_size: .
cdr3_length: 14
d_call: .
j_call: TRBJ1-6
cdr3_aa: CASSLGRDNSPLHF
cdr3_nt: TGTGCCAGCAGCTTGGGCAGGGATAACTCACCCCTCCACTTT

v_call: TRBV4-1
clone_size: .
cdr3_length: 15
d_call: .
j_call: TRBJ1-2
cdr3_aa: CASSLSPRVTDGYTF
cdr3_nt: TGCGCCAGCAGTCTTAGCCCCAGGGTCACCGATGGCTACACCTTC